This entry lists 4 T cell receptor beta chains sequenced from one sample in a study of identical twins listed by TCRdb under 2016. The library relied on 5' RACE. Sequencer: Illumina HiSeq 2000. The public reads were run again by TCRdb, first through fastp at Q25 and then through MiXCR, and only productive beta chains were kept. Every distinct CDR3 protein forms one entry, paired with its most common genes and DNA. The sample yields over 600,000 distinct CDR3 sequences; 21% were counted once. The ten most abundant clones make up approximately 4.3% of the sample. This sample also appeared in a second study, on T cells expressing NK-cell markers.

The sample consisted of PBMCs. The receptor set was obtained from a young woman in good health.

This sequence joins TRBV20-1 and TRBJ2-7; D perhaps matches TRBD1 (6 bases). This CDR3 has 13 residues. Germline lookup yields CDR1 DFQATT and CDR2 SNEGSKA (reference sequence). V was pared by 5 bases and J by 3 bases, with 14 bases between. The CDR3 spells CSAGRDTLYEQYF. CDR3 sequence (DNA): TGCAGTGCTGGCCGGGACACCCTCTACGAGCAGTACTTC.

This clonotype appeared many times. Written as DNA, the CDR3 is TGCGCCAGCAGCTTGGAGGCAGGCTACACCTTC. This codes for CASSLEAGYTF. The chain has TRBV5-1 and TRBJ1-2; D ambiguous. The germline V gene has CDR1 SGHRS and CDR2 YFSETQ. V was cut by 0 bases and J by 8 bases, with 5 bases left in between. The CDR3 loop spans 11 amino acids.

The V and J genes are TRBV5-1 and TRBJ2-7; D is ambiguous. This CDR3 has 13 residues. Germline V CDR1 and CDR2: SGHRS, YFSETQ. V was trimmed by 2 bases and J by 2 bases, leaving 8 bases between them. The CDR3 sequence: CASSLKVTYEQYF. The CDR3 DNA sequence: TGCGCCAGCAGCTTAAAAGTGACCTACGAGCAGTACTTC. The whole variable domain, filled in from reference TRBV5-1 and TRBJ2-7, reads KAGVTQTPRYLIKTRGQQVTLSCSPISGHRSVSWYQQTPGQGLQFLFEYFSETQRNKGNFPGRFSGRQFSNSRSEMNVSTLELGDSALYLCASSLKVTYEQYFGPGTRLTVT.

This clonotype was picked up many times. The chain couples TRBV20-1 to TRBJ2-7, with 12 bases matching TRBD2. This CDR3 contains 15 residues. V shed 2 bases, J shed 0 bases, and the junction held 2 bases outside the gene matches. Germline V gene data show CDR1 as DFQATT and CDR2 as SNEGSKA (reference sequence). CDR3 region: CSARRLAGDSYEQYF. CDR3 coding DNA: TGCAGTGCTAGACGACTAGCGGGAGACTCCTACGAGCAGTACTTC.